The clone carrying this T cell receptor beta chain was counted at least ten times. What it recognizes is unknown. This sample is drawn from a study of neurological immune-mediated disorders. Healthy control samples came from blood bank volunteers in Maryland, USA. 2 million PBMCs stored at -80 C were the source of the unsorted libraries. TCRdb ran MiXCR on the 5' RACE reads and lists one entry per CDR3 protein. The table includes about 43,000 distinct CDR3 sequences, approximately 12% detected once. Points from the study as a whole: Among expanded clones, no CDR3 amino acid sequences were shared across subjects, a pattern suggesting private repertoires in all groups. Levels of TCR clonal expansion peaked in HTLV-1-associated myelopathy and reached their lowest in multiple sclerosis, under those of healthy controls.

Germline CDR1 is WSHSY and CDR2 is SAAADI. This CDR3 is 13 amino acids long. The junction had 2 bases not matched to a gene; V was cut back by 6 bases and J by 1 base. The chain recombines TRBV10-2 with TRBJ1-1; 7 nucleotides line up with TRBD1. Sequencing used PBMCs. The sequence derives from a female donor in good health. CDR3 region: CASRTGTNTEAFF. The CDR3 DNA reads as TGCGCCAGCAGGACAGGGACGAACACTGAAGCTTTCTTT.